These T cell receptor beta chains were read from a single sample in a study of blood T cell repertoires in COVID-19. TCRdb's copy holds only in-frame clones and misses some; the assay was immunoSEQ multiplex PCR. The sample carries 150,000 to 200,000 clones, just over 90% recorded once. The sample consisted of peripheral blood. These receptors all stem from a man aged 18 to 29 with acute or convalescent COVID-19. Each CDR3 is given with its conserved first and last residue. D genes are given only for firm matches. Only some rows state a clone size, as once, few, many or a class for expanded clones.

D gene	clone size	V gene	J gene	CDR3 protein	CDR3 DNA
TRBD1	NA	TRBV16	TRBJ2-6	CASSDRGVTGANVLTF	TGTGCCAGCAGTGACAGGGGGGTCACTGGGGCCAACGTCCTGACTTTC
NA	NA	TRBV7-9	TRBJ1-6	CASGRPGTPYNSPLHF	TGTGCCAGCGGAAGACCCGGGACACCCTATAATTCACCCCTCCACTTT
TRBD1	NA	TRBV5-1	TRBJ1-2	CASSLATGMNGYTF	TGCGCCAGCAGCTTAGCGACAGGGATGAATGGCTACACCTTC
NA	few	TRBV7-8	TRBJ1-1	CASSLPLGRNTEAFF	TGTGCCAGCAGCTTGCCCCTGGGGCGGAACACTGAAGCTTTCTTT
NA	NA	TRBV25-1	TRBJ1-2	CASSDPGHYGYTF	TGTGCCAGCAGTGATCCAGGTCACTATGGCTACACCTTC
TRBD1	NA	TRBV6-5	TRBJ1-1	CASTRGLEAFF	TGTGCCAGCACGAGGGGGCTTGAAGCTTTCTTT
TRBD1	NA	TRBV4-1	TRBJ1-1	CASSHPGQVYTEAFF	TGCGCCAGCAGCCACCCGGGACAGGTGTACACTGAAGCTTTCTTT
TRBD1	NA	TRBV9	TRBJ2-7	CASSFRDRIYEQYF	TGTGCCAGCAGCTTCCGGGACAGGATCTACGAGCAGTACTTC
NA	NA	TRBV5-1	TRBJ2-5	CASSLGAETQYF	TGCGCCAGCAGCTTGGGGGCGGAGACCCAGTACTTC
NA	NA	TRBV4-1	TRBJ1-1	CASSQDSPKTVQDNTEAFF	TGCGCCAGCAGCCAAGACAGCCCGAAAACCGTACAGGACAACACTGAAGCTTTCTTT
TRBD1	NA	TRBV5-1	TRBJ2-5	CASSLRQTGQETQYF	TGCGCCAGCAGCCTCCGACAGACAGGGCAAGAGACCCAGTACTTC
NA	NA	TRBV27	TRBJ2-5	CASTTNRVSRRTQYF	TGTGCCAGCACGACCAACAGGGTTTCGCGAAGGACCCAGTACTTC
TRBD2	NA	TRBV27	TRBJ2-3	CASSSQGLAGVGDTQYF	TGTGCCAGCAGTTCTCAGGGACTAGCGGGAGTTGGAGATACGCAGTATTTT
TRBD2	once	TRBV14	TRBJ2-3	CASSQLSGGGTDTQYF	TGTGCCAGCAGCCAACTTAGCGGGGGGGGCACAGATACGCAGTATTTT
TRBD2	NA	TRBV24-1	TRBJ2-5	CATSDSLAGGQGTQYF	TGTGCCACCAGTGATTCCCTAGCGGGGGGACAGGGGACCCAGTACTTC
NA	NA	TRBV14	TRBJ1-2	CASSQGWTGGNYGYTF	TGTGCCAGCAGCCAAGGTTGGACGGGGGGAAACTATGGCTACACCTTC
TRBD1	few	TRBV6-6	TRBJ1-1	CASRPGTAVPEAFF	TGTGCCAGCAGACCGGGGACAGCCGTCCCTGAAGCTTTCTTT
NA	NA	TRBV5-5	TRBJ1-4	CASSLSWHEKLFF	TGTGCCAGCAGCTTGAGTTGGCACGAAAAACTGTTTTTT
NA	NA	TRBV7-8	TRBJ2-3	CASSPSRQFGWKADTQYF	TGTGCCAGCAGCCCATCAAGACAGTTCGGGTGGAAAGCAGATACGCAGTATTTT
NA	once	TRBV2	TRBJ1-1	CASRADFNTEAFF	TGTGCCAGCAGAGCGGACTTTAACACTGAAGCTTTCTTT
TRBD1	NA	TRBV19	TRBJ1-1	CASSIIGDRGLPLAFF	TGTGCCAGTAGTATTATAGGGGACAGGGGGCTTCCGCTAGCTTTCTTT
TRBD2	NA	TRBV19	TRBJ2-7	CASSIGSGGSYEQYF	TGTGCCAGTAGTATAGGGAGCGGGGGGTCCTACGAGCAGTACTTC
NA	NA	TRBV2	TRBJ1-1	CASRTEQGEGTEAFF	TGTGCCAGCAGAACGGAACAGGGAGAGGGCACTGAAGCTTTCTTT
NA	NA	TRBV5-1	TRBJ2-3	CASSLAPGEGTDTQYF	TGCGCCAGCAGCTTGGCCCCAGGGGAGGGAACAGATACGCAGTATTTT
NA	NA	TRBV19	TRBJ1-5	CASSMVREGNQPQHF	TGTGCCAGTAGTATGGTCAGGGAAGGCAATCAGCCCCAGCATTTT
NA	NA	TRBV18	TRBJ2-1	CASSPAGTLTYNEQFF	TGTGCCAGCTCACCCGCCGGGACTCTTACCTACAATGAGCAGTTCTTC
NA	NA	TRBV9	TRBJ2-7	CASSVGVASSTYEQYF	TGTGCCAGCAGCGTAGGGGTAGCTAGCTCTACCTACGAGCAGTACTTC
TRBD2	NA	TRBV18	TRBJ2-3	CASSRGGGRTTDTQYF	TGTGCCAGCTCCCGGGGGGGCGGACGAACCACAGATACGCAGTATTTT
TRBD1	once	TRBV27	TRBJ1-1	CASSPPGTGGFSVRAFF	TGTGCCAGCAGTCCCCCGGGGACAGGGGGCTTCTCCGTGAGAGCTTTCTTT
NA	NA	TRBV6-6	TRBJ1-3	CAWGDTADTIYF	TGTGCCTGGGGGGATACAGCGGACACCATATATTTT
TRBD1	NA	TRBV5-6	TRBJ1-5	CASSRARGSGSNQPQHF	TGTGCCAGCAGCCGAGCCAGGGGGTCGGGCAGTAATCAGCCCCAGCATTTT
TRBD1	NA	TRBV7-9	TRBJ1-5	CASSPSGQGFNQPQHF	TGTGCCAGCAGCCCCTCCGGACAGGGGTTCAATCAGCCCCAGCATTTT
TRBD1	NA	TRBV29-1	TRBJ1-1	CSVLGQGMNTEAFF	TGCAGCGTCTTGGGACAGGGGATGAACACTGAAGCTTTCTTT
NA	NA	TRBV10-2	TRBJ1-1	CASSEFGRNTEAFF	TGCGCCAGCAGTGAATTCGGGAGAAACACTGAAGCTTTCTTT
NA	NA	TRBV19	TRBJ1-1	CASSIIWEGRNTEAFF	TGTGCCAGTAGTATTATCTGGGAAGGGAGAAACACTGAAGCTTTCTTT
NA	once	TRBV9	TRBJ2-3	CASSYITDTQYF	TGTGCCAGCAGCTATATCACAGATACGCAGTATTTT
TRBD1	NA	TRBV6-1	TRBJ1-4	CASSATGTALNEKLFF	TGTGCCAGCAGTGCCACAGGGACAGCATTAAATGAAAAACTGTTTTTT
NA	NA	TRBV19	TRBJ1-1	CASSIRPGNTEAFF	TGTGCCAGTAGTATACGGCCAGGAAACACTGAAGCTTTCTTT
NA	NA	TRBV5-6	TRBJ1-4	CASSFTGYDEKLFF	TGTGCCAGCAGCTTCACAGGGTACGATGAAAAACTGTTTTTT
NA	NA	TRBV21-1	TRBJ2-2	CASTRGQEVNRGAVF	TGTGCCAGCACCAGGGGGCAAGAGGTAAACCGGGGAGCTGTTTTT
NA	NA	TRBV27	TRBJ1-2	CASTSGGAEGLVNYGYTF	TGTGCCAGCACCTCTGGGGGGGCGGAGGGACTCGTTAACTATGGCTACACCTTC
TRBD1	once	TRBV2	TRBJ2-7	CASRRGQGLYEQYF	TGTGCCAGCAGGAGGGGACAGGGTCTTTACGAGCAGTACTTC
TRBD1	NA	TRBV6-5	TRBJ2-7	CASSRQGTYEQYF	TGTGCCAGCAGCCGACAGGGGACCTACGAGCAGTACTTC
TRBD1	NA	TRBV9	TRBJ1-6	CASSPTIDRGDNSPLHF	TGTGCCAGCAGCCCCACGATAGACAGGGGAGACAATTCACCCCTCCACTTT
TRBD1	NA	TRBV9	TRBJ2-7	CASSLRQGAGEQYF	TGTGCCAGCAGCCTGCGACAGGGGGCTGGCGAGCAGTACTTC
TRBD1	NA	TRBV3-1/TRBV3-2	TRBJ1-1	CASSPRGQGVGNTEAFF	TGTGCCAGCAGCCCTAGGGGACAGGGAGTGGGGAACACTGAAGCTTTCTTT
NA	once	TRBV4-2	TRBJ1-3	CASSLLTTATGNTIYF	TGTGCCAGCAGCCTTCTGACGACAGCCACTGGAAACACCATATATTTT
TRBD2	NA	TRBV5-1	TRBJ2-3	CASSLVASGGRTDTQYF	TGCGCCAGCAGCTTGGTGGCTAGCGGGGGGCGAACAGATACGCAGTATTTT
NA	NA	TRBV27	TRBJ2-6	CASSLTGAGANVLTF	TGTGCCAGCAGCCTTACAGGTGCTGGGGCCAACGTCCTGACTTTC
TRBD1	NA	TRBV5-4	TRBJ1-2	CASSLETGSGYTF	TGTGCCAGCAGCTTGGAGACAGGGAGTGGCTACACCTTC
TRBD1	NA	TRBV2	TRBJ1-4	CASSESSLGGPGTTNEKLFF	TGTGCCAGCAGTGAATCGTCCTTAGGGGGCCCAGGGACAACTAATGAAAAACTGTTTTTT
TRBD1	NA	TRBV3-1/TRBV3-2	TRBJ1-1	CATSDRGITEAFF	TGTGCCACTTCGGACAGGGGGATCACTGAAGCTTTCTTT
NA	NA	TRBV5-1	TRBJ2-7	CASSGTGFIEQYF	TGCGCCAGCAGTGGCACGGGATTCATAGAGCAGTACTTC